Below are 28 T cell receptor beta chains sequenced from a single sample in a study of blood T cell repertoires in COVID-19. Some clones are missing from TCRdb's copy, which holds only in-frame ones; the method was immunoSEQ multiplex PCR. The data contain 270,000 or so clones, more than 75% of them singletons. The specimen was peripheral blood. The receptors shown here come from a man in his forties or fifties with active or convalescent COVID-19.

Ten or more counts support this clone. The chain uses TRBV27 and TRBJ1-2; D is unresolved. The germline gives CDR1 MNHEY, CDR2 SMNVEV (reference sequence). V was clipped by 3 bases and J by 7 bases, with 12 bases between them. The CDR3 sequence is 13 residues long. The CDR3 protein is CASSFTGQGGYTF. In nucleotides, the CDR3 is TGTGCCAGCAGTTTTACTGGGCAAGGTGGCTACACCTTC.

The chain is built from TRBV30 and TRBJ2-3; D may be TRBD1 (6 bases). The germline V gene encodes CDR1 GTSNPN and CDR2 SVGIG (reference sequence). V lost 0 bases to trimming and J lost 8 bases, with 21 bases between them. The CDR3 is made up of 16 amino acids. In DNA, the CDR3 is TGTGCCTGGAGTGTAGGGCCTAGACCGCGAGGGGGTACGCAGTATTTT. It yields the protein CAWSVGPRPRGGTQYF.

Written as DNA, the CDR3 is TGTGCCAGCAGTGGGCTAAGATCAGGAGAGACCCAGTACTTC. Its translation: CASSGLRSGETQYF. V gene TRBV2 combines with J gene TRBJ2-5; no definite D call. The CDR3 has 14 residues. Germline lookup yields CDR1 SNHLY and CDR2 FYNNEI. Deletions cut 4 bases from V and 4 bases from J, with 13 bases between.

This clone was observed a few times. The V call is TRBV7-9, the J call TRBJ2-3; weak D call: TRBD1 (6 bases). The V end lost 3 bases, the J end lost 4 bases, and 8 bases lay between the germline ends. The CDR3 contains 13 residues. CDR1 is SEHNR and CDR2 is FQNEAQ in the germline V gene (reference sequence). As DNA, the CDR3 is TGTGCCAGCAGCTTCACAGGGTCAGATACGCAGTATTTT. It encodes CASSFTGSDTQYF.

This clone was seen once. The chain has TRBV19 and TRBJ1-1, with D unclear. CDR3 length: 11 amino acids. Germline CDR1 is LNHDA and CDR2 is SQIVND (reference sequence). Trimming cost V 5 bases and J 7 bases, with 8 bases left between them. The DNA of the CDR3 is TGTGCCAGTAGTTTGGGGAGTGAAGCTTTCTTT. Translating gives CASSLGSEAFF. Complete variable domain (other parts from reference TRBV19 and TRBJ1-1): DGGITQSPKYLFRKEGQNVTLSCEQNLNHDAMYWYRQDPGQGLRLIYYSQIVNDFQKGDIAEGYSVSREKKESFPLTVTSAQKNPTAFYLCASSLGSEAFFGQGTRLTVV.

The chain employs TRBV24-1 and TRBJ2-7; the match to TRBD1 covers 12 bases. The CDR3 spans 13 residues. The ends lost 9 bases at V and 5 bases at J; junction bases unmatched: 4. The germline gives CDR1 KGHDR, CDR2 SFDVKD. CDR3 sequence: CATSGTGGDEQYF. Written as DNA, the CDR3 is TGTGCCACCTCCGGGACAGGGGGCGACGAGCAGTACTTC.

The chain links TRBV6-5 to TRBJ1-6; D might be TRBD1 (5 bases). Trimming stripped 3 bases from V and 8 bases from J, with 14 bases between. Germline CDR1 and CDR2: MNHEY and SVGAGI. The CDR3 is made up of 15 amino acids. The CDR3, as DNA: TGTGCCAGCAGTTATTACACCGGGGGACATTCACCCCTCCACTTT. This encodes CASSYYTGGHSPLHF.

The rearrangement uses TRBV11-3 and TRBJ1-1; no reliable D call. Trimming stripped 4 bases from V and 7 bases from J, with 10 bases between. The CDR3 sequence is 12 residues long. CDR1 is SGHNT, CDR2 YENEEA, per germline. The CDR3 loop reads CASSSILSEAFF. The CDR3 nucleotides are TGTGCCAGCAGCTCTATTCTTAGTGAAGCTTTCTTT.

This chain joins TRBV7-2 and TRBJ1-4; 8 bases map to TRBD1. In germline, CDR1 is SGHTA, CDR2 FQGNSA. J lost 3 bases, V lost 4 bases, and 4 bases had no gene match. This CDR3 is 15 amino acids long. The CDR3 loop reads CASSSQGAANEKLFF. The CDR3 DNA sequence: TGTGCCAGCAGCTCCCAGGGGGCAGCTAATGAAAAACTGTTTTTT.

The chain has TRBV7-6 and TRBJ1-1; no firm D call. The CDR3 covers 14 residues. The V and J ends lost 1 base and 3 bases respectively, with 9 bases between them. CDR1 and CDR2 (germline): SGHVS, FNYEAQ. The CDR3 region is CASSLGGSHTEAFF. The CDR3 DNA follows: TGTGCCAGCAGCTTAGGCGGCAGCCACACTGAAGCTTTCTTT.

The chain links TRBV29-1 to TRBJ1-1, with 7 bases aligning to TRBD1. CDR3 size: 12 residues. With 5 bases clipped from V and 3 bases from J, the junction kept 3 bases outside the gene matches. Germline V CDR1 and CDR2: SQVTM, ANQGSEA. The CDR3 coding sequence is TGCAGCGTTCTACAGGGGCACACTGAAGCTTTCTTT. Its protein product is CSVLQGHTEAFF.

The DNA for the CDR3 is TGTGCCAGCAGCTTATGGGGACAGGGGAACTATGGCTACACCTTC. It yields the protein CASSLWGQGNYGYTF. The chain uses TRBV11-2 and TRBJ1-2; 10 bases agree with TRBD1. This CDR3 is built from 15 residues. Trimming removed 2 bases from V and 2 bases from J; junction bases left unmatched: 2. Looked up from germline, CDR1 is SGHAT and CDR2 is FQNNGV.

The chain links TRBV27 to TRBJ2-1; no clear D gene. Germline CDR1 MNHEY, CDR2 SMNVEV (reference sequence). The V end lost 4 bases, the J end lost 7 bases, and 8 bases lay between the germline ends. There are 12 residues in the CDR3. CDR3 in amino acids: CASSSVTNEQFF. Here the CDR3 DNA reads TGTGCCAGCAGTTCTGTGACAAATGAGCAGTTCTTC.

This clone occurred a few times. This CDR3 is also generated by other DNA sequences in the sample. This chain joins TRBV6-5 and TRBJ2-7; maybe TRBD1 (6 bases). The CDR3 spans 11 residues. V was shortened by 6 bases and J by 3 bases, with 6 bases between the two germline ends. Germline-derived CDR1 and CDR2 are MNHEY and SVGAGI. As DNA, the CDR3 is TGTGCCAGCAGGGACAGCTACGAGCAGTACTTC. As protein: CASRDSYEQYF.

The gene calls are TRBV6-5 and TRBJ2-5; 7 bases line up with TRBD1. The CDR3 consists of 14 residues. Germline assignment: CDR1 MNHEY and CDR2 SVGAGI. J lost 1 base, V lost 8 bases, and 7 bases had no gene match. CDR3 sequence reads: CASSSTGAQETQYF. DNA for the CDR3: TGTGCCAGCTCTAGTACAGGGGCCCAAGAGACCCAGTACTTC.

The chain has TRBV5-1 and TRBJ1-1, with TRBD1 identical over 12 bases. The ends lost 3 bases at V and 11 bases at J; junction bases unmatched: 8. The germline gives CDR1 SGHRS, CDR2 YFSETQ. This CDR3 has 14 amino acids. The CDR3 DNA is TGCGCCAGCAGCTCTCCGGGACAGGGGGCGACGGCTTTCTTT. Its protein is CASSSPGQGATAFF.

The CDR3 DNA reads as TGTGCCAGCAGTTTCAGGGATTTCAACACCATATATTTT. Protein product: CASSFRDFNTIYF. J is TRBJ1-3 and V is TRBV28, with D perhaps matching TRBD1 (5 bases). This CDR3 is 13 amino acids long. The ends were cut back, 3 bases at V and 7 bases at J, with 10 bases in the middle. Germline values: CDR1 MDHEN, CDR2 SYDVKM.

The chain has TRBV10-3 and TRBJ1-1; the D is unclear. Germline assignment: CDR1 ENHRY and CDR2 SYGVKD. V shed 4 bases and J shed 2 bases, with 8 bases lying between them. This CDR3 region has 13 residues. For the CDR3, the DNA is TGTGCCATCAGTGTGAGCGGTAACACTGAAGCTTTCTTT. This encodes CAISVSGNTEAFF.

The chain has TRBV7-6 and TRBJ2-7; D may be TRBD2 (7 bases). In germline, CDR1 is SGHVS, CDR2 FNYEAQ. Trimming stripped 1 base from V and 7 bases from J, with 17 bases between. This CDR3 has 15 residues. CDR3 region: CASSLDAGALAEQYF. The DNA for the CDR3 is TGTGCCAGCAGCTTAGACGCGGGGGCCTTAGCGGAGCAGTACTTC.

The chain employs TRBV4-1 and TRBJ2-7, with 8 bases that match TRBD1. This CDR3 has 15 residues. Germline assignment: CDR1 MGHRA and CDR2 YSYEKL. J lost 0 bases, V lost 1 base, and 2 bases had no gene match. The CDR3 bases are TGCGCCAGCAGCCAAGTTGGACAGGGCTCCTACGAGCAGTACTTC. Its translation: CASSQVGQGSYEQYF.

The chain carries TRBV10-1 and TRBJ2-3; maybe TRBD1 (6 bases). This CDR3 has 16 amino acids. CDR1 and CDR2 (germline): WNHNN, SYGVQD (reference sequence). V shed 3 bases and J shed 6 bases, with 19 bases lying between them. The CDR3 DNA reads TGCGCCAGCAGTGATGAGAGGGGGTCCAGACGGGATACGCAGTATTTT. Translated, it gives CASSDERGSRRDTQYF.

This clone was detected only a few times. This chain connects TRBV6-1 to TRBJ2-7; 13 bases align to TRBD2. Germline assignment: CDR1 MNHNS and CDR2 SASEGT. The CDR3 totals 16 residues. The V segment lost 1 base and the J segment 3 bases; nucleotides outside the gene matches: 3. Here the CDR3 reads CASSEGGLAGVYEQYF. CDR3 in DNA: TGTGCCAGCAGTGAAGGAGGACTAGCGGGGGTCTACGAGCAGTACTTC.

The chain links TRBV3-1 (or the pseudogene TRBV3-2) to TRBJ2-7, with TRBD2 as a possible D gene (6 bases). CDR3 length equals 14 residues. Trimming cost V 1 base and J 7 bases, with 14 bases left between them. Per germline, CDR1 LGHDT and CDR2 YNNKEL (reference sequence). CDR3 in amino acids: CASSQVAGIGEQYF. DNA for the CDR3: TGTGCCAGCAGCCAAGTGGCGGGGATAGGTGAGCAGTACTTC.

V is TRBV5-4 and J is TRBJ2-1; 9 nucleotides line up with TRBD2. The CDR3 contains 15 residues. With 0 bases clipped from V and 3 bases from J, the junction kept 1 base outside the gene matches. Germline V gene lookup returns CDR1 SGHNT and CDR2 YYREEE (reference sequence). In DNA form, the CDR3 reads TGTGCCAGCAGCTTGGGACTAGCGGTCTACAATGAGCAGTTCTTC. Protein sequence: CASSLGLAVYNEQFF.

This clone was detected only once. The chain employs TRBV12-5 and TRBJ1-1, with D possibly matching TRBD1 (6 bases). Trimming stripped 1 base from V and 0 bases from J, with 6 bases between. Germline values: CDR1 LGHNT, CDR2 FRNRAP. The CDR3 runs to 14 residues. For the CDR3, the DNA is TGTGCTAGTGGTTTGGGGACAGTGAACACTGAAGCTTTCTTT. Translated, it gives CASGLGTVNTEAFF.

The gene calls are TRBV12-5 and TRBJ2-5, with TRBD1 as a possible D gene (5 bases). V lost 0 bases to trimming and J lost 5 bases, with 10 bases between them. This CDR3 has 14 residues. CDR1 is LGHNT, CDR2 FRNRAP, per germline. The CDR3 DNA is TGTGCTAGTGGTTTGGTACACAGGCTGGAGACCCAGTACTTC. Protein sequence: CASGLVHRLETQYF.

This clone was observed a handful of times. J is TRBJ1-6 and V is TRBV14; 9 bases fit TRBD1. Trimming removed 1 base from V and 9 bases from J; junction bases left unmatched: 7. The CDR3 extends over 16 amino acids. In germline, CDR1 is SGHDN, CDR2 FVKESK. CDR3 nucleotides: TGTGCCAGCAGCCAAGTTTTTAAGGGACAGGGTTCACCCCTCCACTTT. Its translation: CASSQVFKGQGSPLHF.

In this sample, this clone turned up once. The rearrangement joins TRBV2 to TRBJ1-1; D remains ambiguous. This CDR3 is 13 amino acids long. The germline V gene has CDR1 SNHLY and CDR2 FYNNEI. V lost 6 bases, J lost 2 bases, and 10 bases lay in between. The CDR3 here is CASRGLSNTEAFF. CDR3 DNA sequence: TGTGCCAGCAGGGGCCTTAGTAACACTGAAGCTTTCTTT.